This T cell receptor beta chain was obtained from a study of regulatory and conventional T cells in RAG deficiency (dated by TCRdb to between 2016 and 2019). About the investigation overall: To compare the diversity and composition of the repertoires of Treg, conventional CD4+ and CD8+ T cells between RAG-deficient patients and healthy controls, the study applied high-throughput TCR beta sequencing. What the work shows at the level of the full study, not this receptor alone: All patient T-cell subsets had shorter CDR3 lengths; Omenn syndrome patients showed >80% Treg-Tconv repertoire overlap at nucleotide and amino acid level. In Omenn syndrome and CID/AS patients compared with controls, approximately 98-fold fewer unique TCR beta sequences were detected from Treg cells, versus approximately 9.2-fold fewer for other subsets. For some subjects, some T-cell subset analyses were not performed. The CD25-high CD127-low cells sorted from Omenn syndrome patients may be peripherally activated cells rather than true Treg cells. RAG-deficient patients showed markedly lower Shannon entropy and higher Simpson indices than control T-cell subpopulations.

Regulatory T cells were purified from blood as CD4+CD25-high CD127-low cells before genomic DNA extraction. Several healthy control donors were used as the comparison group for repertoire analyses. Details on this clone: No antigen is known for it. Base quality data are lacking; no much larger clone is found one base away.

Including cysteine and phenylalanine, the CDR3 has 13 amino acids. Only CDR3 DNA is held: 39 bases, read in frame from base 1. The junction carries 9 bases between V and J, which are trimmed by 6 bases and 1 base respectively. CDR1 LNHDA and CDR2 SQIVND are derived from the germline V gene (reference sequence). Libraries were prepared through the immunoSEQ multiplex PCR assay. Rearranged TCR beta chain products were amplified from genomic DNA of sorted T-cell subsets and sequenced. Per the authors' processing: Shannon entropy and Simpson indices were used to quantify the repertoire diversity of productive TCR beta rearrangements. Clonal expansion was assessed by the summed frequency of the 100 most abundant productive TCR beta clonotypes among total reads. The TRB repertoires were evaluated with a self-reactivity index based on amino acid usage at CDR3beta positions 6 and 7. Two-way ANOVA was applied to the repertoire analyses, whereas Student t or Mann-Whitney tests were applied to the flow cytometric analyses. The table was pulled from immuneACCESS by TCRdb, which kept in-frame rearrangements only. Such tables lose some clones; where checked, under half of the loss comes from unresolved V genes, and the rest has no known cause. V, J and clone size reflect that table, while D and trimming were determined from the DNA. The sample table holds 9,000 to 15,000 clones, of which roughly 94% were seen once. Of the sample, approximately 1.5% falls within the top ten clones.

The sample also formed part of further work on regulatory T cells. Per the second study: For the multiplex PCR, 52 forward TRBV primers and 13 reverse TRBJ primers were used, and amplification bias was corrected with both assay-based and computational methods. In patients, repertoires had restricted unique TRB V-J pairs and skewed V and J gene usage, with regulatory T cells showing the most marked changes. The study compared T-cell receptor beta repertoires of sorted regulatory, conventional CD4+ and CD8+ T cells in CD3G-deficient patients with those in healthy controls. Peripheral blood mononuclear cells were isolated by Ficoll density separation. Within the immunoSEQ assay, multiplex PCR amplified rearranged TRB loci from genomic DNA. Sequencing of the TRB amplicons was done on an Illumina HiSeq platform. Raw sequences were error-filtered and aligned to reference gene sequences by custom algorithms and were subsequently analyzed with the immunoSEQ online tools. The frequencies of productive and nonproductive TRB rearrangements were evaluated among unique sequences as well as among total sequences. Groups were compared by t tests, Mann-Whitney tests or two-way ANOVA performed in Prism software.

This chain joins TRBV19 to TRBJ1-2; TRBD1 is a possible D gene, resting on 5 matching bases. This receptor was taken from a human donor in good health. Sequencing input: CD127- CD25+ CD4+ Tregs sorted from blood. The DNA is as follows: TGTGCCAGTAGCCAGGGCGGTAACTATGGCTACACCTTC. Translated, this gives CASSQGGNYGYTF.